A few counts support the clone carrying this TCR beta chain. Its target is not known. The CDR3 covers 16 residues. J gave up 3 bases and V 4 bases, and 4 bases lay outside the gene matches. CDR1 and CDR2 (germline): LNHNV, YYDKDF (reference sequence). The record originates from a study of vaccination and CD4 T cells after COVID-19. In the study overall: Across the group, participants received two doses of either BNT162b2 or mRNA-1273 vaccine. Control cultures were supplied with a CEFX pool, an HIV-1 Nef pool, or no peptide at all.

The sample's treatment: roughly ten-day PBMC culture with coronavirus spike peptide pools or control peptides (ViraFEST assay). With peptide pools, ViraFEST first expanded antigen-specific T cells and afterwards sequenced their TCRs. Per well, a few million PBMCs were cultured in the presence of roughly 9.1 IU/ml IL-2 and about 9.6 ug/ml peptide pools. The study sequenced cultured CD4+ T cell DNA using the Oncomine TCR Beta short-read assay. TCRdb passed the PCR reads through MiXCR, listing each CDR3 protein once. This table has 9,000 to 15,000 distinct CDR3 sequences, about 61% appearing once. The receptor's source is a human donor who had recovered from COVID-19. Sequencing was done on a sample of CD4+ T cells from blood, cultured in vitro. V and J are TRBV15 and TRBJ2-3; 13 bases line up with TRBD2. The CDR3 reads CATSTGTSGMTDTQYF. The CDR3 region has the DNA TGTGCCACCAGCACCGGGACTAGCGGGATGACAGATACGCAGTATTTT.